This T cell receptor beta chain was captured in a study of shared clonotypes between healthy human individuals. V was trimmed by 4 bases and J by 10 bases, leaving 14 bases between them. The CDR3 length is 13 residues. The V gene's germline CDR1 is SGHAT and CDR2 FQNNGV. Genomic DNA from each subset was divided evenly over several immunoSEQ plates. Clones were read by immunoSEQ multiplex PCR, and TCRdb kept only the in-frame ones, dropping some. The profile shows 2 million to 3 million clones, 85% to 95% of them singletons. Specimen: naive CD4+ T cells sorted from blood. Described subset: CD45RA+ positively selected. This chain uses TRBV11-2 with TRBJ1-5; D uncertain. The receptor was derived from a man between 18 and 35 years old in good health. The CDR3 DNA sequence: TGTGCCAGCAGCTCCGGCCGGGAAGGACCCCAGCATTTT. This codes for CASSSGREGPQHF.